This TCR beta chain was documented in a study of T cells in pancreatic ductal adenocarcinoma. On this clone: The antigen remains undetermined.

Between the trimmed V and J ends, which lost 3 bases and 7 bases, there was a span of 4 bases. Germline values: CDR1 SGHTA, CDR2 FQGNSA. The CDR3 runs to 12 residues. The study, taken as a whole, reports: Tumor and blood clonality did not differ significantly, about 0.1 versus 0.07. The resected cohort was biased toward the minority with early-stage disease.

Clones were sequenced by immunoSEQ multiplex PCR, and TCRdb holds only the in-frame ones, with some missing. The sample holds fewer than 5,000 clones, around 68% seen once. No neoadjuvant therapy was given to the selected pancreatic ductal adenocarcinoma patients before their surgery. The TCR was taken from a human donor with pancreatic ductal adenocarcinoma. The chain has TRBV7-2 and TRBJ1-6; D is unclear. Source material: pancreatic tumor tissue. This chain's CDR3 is CASSFTNSPLHF. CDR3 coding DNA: TGTGCCAGCAGCTTCACAAATTCACCCCTCCACTTT. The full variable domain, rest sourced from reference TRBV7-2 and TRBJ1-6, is GAGVSQSPSNKVTEKGKDVELRCDPISGHTALYWYRQSLGQGLEFLIYFQGNSAPDKSGLPSDRFSAERTGGSVSTLTIQRTQQEDSAVYLCASSFTNSPLHFGNGTRLTVT.